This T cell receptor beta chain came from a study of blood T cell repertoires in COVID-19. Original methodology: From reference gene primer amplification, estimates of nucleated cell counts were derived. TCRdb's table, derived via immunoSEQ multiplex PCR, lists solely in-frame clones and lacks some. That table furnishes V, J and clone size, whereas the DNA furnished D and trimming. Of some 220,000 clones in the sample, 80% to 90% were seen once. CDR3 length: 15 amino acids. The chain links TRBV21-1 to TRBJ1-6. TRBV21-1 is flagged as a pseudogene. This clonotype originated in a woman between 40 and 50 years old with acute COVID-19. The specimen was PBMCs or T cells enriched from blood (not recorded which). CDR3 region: CASSKGPFFYSPLHF. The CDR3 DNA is TGTGCCAGCAGCAAAGGTCCCTTTTTTTATTCACCCCTCCACTTT.